The next 29 T cell receptor beta chains were all read from a single sample in a study of blood T cells in healthy people across ages. It was with a sample-barcoded 5' primer and a J-beta primer mix that a second PCR of roughly 7 to 11 cycles was run. TCRdb re-derived calls from the 5' RACE reads in MiXCR, one entry per CDR3 protein. Altogether some 880,000 distinct CDR3 sequences are present, approximately 35% being singletons, with the ten largest covering approximately 12%. Material: blood. The receptors derive from a man between 18 and 29 years old in good health.

The J gene is TRBJ1-1, the V gene TRBV20-1; D unclear. The germline V gene encodes CDR1 DFQATT and CDR2 SNEGSKA (reference sequence). The CDR3 loop spans 11 amino acids. Trimming stripped 2 bases from V and 10 bases from J, with 11 bases between. CDR3 bases: TGCAGTGCTAGATCTCGGGTTGCAGCTTTCTTT. Its translation: CSARSRVAAFF.

This clonotype was picked up a small number of times. This chain links TRBV14 with TRBJ1-6; no reliable D call. V lost 0 bases to trimming and J lost 9 bases, with 9 bases between them. This CDR3 is built from 14 residues. Germline CDR1 SGHDN, CDR2 FVKESK. CDR3 region: CASSQESVVSPLHF. DNA for the CDR3: TGTGCCAGCAGCCAAGAATCAGTTGTTTCACCCCTCCACTTT.

The J gene is TRBJ2-3, the V gene TRBV27, with D perhaps TRBD1 or TRBD2 (6 bases each). This CDR3 has 15 amino acids. CDR1 is MNHEY, CDR2 SMNVEV, per germline (reference sequence). V dropped 2 bases and J dropped 7 bases, with 16 bases sitting between them. CDR3 nucleotide sequence: TGTGCCAGCAGTTTAGTCGGGGGCCAAAAGAATACGCAGTATTTT. It is translated as CASSLVGGQKNTQYF.

The rearrangement uses TRBV12-3 or TRBV12-4 and TRBJ2-1, with 12 bases matching TRBD2. Trimming removed 4 bases from V and 4 bases from J; junction bases left unmatched: 5. The CDR3 is 16 amino acids. The CDR3 DNA follows: TGTGCCAGCAGTTCAGGGACTAGCGGGCAATACAATGAGCAGTTCTTC. It is translated as CASSSGTSGQYNEQFF.

This clonotype was picked up a small number of times. The CDR3 bases are TGCAGTGCTCCATTGACAGGCGCCCGTAATTACAATGAGCAGTTCTTC. It is translated as CSAPLTGARNYNEQFF. The chain has TRBV20-1 and TRBJ2-1, with D tentatively TRBD1 (6 bases). The CDR3 consists of 16 residues. The V end was cut by 5 bases, the J end by 4 bases, with 21 bases between. Germline V gene lookup returns CDR1 DFQATT and CDR2 SNEGSKA (reference sequence).

This sequence joins TRBV20-1 and TRBJ2-1; 9 nucleotides agree with TRBD2. Germline V gene lookup returns CDR1 DFQATT and CDR2 SNEGSKA (reference sequence). Trimming at V came to 3 bases and at J to 5 bases, leaving 5 bases not matched to a gene. The CDR3 length is 14 residues. The CDR3 sequence is CSASLAGTNNEQFF. The CDR3 DNA reads as TGCAGTGCTAGCCTAGCGGGGACGAACAATGAGCAGTTCTTC.

The rearrangement joins TRBV6-6 to TRBJ1-3, with D unresolved. With 6 bases removed from V and 3 bases from J, the gap between germline ends came to 15 bases. The CDR3 runs 15 residues. Germline V gives CDR1 MNHNY, CDR2 SVGAGI (reference sequence). The chain's CDR3 is CASRTTWVGGNTIYF. The CDR3 DNA reads as TGTGCCAGCAGGACGACGTGGGTGGGTGGAAACACCATATATTTT.

This clonotype has just a few counts. The chain links TRBV6-2 or TRBV6-3 to TRBJ2-4, with a weak D call TRBD2 (5 bases). This CDR3 comprises 11 residues. Trimming left V 8 bases short and J 13 bases short, with 15 bases between. In germline, CDR1 is MNHEY, CDR2 SVGEGT. The CDR3 nucleotides read TGTGCCAGCGGGAGATACAATGAGCAGTACTTC. This codes for CASGRYNEQYF.

This clonotype was seen ten or more times. The rearrangement uses TRBV3-1 and TRBJ1-2; the match to TRBD1 covers 11 bases. J lost 5 bases, V lost 4 bases, and 6 bases had no gene match. CDR3 length: 15 residues. Germline loops: CDR1 LGHDT, CDR2 YNNKEL (reference sequence). The CDR3 region is CASSPGTGGWYGYTF. In DNA, the CDR3 is TGTGCCAGCAGCCCCGGGACAGGGGGATGGTATGGCTACACCTTC.

V and J are TRBV20-1 and TRBJ2-4, with TRBD1 as a possible D gene (5 bases). The J call may not be correct, given that the DNA end is closer to TRBJ2-7. The CDR3 totals 13 residues. Germline assignment: CDR1 DFQATT and CDR2 SNEGSKA (reference sequence). In DNA, the CDR3 is TGCAGTGTCTCGACAGCTCTGGAATACGAGCAGTACTTC. Encoded protein: CSVSTALEYEQYF.

This clonotype was seen more than once but under ten times. The V and J genes are TRBV28 and TRBJ2-5; 12 bases are a match to TRBD1. TRBJ2-7 matches the DNA end more closely, so the J call is doubtful. Germline V gene data show CDR1 as MDHEN and CDR2 as SYDVKM. CDR3 length: 13 amino acids. CDR3 DNA: TGTGCCAGCATAGGGGGACAGGGGGCCGAGCAGTACTTC. Protein sequence: CASIGGQGAEQYF.

The V call is TRBV4-2, the J call TRBJ2-5; a weak D match, TRBD2 (7 bases). Germline V gene sequence: CDR1 LGHNA, CDR2 YNFKEQ. The CDR3 loop spans 15 amino acids. The V and J ends lost 0 bases and 0 bases respectively, with 8 bases between them. The CDR3 nucleotides are TGTGCCAGCAGCCAAGAGCGGGGGCACCAAGAGACCCAGTACTTC. Translation: CASSQERGHQETQYF.

This clonotype has just a few counts. The CDR3 is CASQGPTGTEAFF. The CDR3, as DNA: TGCGCCAGCCAGGGACCGACGGGGACTGAAGCTTTCTTT. The rearrangement joins TRBV5-1 to TRBJ1-1, with D possibly being TRBD1 (5 bases). Germline CDR1 reads SGHRS; CDR2 reads YFSETQ. V was pared by 7 bases and J by 5 bases, with 15 bases between. CDR3 size: 13 residues.

This clonotype was seen many times. CDR3 protein: CSATSRSQTQYF. The CDR3 nucleotides read TGCAGTGCTACCTCTAGATCCCAGACCCAGTACTTC. The genes are TRBV20-1 and TRBJ2-5; unclear D gene. The CDR3 loop spans 12 amino acids. Trimming cost V 4 bases and J 6 bases, with 12 bases left between them. The germline CDR1 and CDR2 sequences are DFQATT and SNEGSKA (reference sequence).

The CDR3 here is CASSLGLAGGETQYF. Here the CDR3 DNA reads TGTGCCAGCAGTTTGGGACTAGCGGGGGGAGAGACCCAGTACTTC. J is TRBJ2-5 and V is TRBV2; 15 positions agree with TRBD2. Germline CDR1 and CDR2: SNHLY and FYNNEI. Trimming removed 5 bases from V and 4 bases from J; junction bases left unmatched: 2. CDR3 size: 15 residues.

The chain uses TRBV20-1 and TRBJ2-3; TRBD2 agrees at 13 bases. The CDR3 runs 16 residues. From germline, CDR1 is DFQATT and CDR2 SNEGSKA (reference sequence). Losses at the gene ends were 6 bases for V and 0 bases for J; bases not matched to a gene: 6. CDR3 nucleotide sequence: TGCAGTGCCAGACTAGCGGGGGGCGGGAGCACAGATACGCAGTATTTT. It specifies CSARLAGGGSTDTQYF.

This clonotype appeared a few times. V and J are TRBV29-1 and TRBJ1-2; D might be TRBD1 (5 bases). This CDR3 comprises 13 residues. Looked up from germline, CDR1 is SQVTM and CDR2 is ANQGSEA. V lost 0 bases and J lost 6, with 11 bases in between. The CDR3 loop is CSVEDRVYNGYTF. CDR3 coding DNA: TGCAGCGTTGAAGACAGGGTATACAATGGCTACACCTTC.

The chain joins TRBV4-1 to TRBJ2-7; D is uncertain. The CDR3 totals 15 residues. The V end was cut by 1 base, the J end by 4 bases, with 14 bases between. Germline V CDR1 and CDR2: MGHRA, YSYEKL. CDR3 protein: CASSQGGHSPYEQYF. CDR3 nucleotide sequence: TGCGCCAGCAGCCAAGGAGGTCACTCCCCGTACGAGCAGTACTTC.

This clonotype was recorded at least ten times. The rearrangement joins TRBV7-2 to TRBJ2-7; D unclear. CDR3 size: 13 residues. From germline, CDR1 is SGHTA and CDR2 FQGNSA. V lost 5 bases to trimming and J lost 0 bases, with 8 bases between them. In DNA form, the CDR3 reads TGTGCCAGCAGCCAATCCGACTCCTACGAGCAGTACTTC. It encodes CASSQSDSYEQYF.

A note on this clonotype: One end of the junction does not line up with germline, which may come from a read error. This sequence joins TRBV6-2 or TRBV6-3 and TRBJ2-5; 11 bases are shared with TRBD2. From germline, CDR1 is MNHEY and CDR2 SVGEGT. The CDR3 is 15 amino acids. Written as DNA, the CDR3 is TGTGCCGGCAGTCACCTAGCGGGGGGTGGCAATGAGCAGTACTTC. Its translation is CAGSHLAGGGNEQYF.

The chain links TRBV28 to TRBJ2-3; D is unclear. Germline CDR1 reads MDHEN; CDR2 reads SYDVKM. The CDR3 consists of 14 residues. Trimming removed 3 bases from V and 3 bases from J, with 10 bases in between. CDR3 region: CASSFKVSTDTQYF. CDR3 nucleotide sequence: TGTGCCAGCAGTTTTAAGGTTTCGACAGATACGCAGTATTTT.

The table lists this clonotype with a few counts. The chain couples TRBV7-3 to TRBJ2-7; 7 bases are shared with TRBD2. The V gene end was trimmed by 0 bases and the J gene end by 0 bases; junction bases not matched to a gene: 5. The CDR3 sequence is 16 residues long. Germline V gene data show CDR1 as SGHTA and CDR2 as FQGTGA. The CDR3 region is CASSLTGQRGSYEQYF. The CDR3 DNA follows: TGTGCCAGCAGCTTAACAGGGCAGCGGGGCTCCTACGAGCAGTACTTC.

On this clonotype: A much larger clone sits a single nucleotide away, making a read error possible. This chain uses TRBV5-1 with TRBJ1-2; D ambiguous. V was cut by 7 bases and J by 2 bases, with 15 bases left in between. The germline gives CDR1 SGHRS, CDR2 YFSETQ. The CDR3 contains 14 residues. CDR3 DNA: TGCGCCAGCGGCGAGGAGGGTTTCAACTATGGCTACACCTTC. As protein: CASGEEGFNYGYTF.

This sequence joins TRBV12-5 and TRBJ1-1; D gene uncertain. Deletions cut 1 base from V and 7 bases from J, with 7 bases between. This CDR3 contains 12 residues. Germline-derived CDR1 and CDR2 are LGHNT and FRNRAP. The CDR3 is CASGLGTLEAFF. The CDR3 DNA is TGTGCTAGTGGTTTGGGTACACTTGAAGCTTTCTTT.

This clonotype was detected only a few times. The chain carries TRBV7-9 and TRBJ2-7; D is undetermined. V was trimmed by 3 bases and J by 2 bases, leaving 11 bases between them. CDR1 and CDR2 from the germline V gene are SEHNR and FQNEAQ (reference sequence). This CDR3 region has 14 residues. The CDR3 is CASSFAGTTYEQYF. The DNA for the CDR3 is TGTGCCAGCAGCTTCGCTGGCACTACCTACGAGCAGTACTTC.

Details on this clonotype: This may be a read error: a much more frequent sequence differs by one nucleotide. The chain links TRBV5-1 to TRBJ2-1, with D unresolved. The CDR3 has 11 amino acids. The germline CDR1 and CDR2 sequences are SGHRS and YFSETQ. CDR3 sequence reads: CVSSLMDEQFF. The CDR3 region has the DNA TGCGTCAGCAGCTTGATGGATGAGCAGTTCTTC. Full variable domain (missing parts from reference TRBV5-1 and TRBJ2-1): KAGVTQTPRYLIKTRGQQVTLSCSPISGHRSVSWYQQTPGQGLQFLFEYFSETQRNKGNFPGRFSGRQFSNSRSEMNVSTLELGDSALYLCVSSLMDEQFFGPGTRLTVL.

This clonotype has only a few counts. V is TRBV20-1 and J is TRBJ2-5; 8 positions agree with TRBD2. With 3 bases clipped from V and 3 bases from J, the junction kept 3 bases outside the gene matches. The CDR3 extends over 13 amino acids. Germline lookup yields CDR1 DFQATT and CDR2 SNEGSKA (reference sequence). This CDR3 reads CSASGTRKETQYF. The CDR3 DNA reads as TGCAGTGCTAGTGGGACTAGGAAAGAGACCCAGTACTTC.

The gene calls are TRBV2 and TRBJ2-1; D uncertain. Deletions cut 4 bases from V and 5 bases from J, with 9 bases between. The germline gives CDR1 SNHLY, CDR2 FYNNEI. The CDR3 is 13 amino acids. The CDR3 protein is CASSVSGNNEQFF. CDR3 DNA sequence: TGTGCCAGCAGTGTATCTGGGAACAATGAGCAGTTCTTC.

The genes are TRBV28 and TRBJ2-5, with D possibly matching TRBD1 (6 bases). This CDR3 contains 17 residues. CDR1 is MDHEN, CDR2 SYDVKM, per germline. V lost 6 bases and J 11 bases, leaving 31 bases between the germline ends. The CDR3 nucleotides are TGTGCCAGCAGCCATTTTGGACCAAGGACAGCCTACAATGAGCAGTACTTC. This sequence encodes CASSHFGPRTAYNEQYF.